The T cell receptor beta chain under discussion was sequenced for a study of identical twins. Worth noting for this clonotype: Its specificity is not known.

Findings and limits, study-wide: Conclusions were drawn cross-sectionally by statistical analysis, without following the same donors. Twins shared beta out-of-frame sequences in excess, but this excess was weaker.

One entry per CDR3 protein results from TCRdb running MiXCR on the 5' RACE reads. The sample shows hundreds of thousands of distinct CDR3 sequences, around 20% of them seen only once. The sample also formed part of further work on T cells expressing NK-cell markers. That paper adds: The authors derived TCR beta repertoires from sorted CD3+CD56+NKG2C+, CD3+CD56+NKG2C- and CD3+CD56-NKG2C+ T cells. One of the eight sequenced donors was seronegative, whereas the other seven were HCMV-seropositive.

The sequence derives from a young woman in good health. The sample consisted of PBMCs.

The CDR3 is CASSHRQAAFF. CDR3 bases: TGTGCCAGCAGTCACAGACAGGCGGCTTTCTTT. The chain links TRBV12-3 or TRBV12-4 to TRBJ1-1; TRBD1 is a possible D gene (6 bases). The CDR3 spans 11 residues. V shed 5 bases and J shed 11 bases, with 12 bases lying between them.